The clone carrying this T cell receptor (beta chain) occurred once. Its antigen is not known. The time point denotes: pre-treatment sample, taken before nivolumab and TIL therapy. Patients were adults with stage 4 NSCLC. This was the immunoSEQ v3 assay. Assay: immunoSEQ multiplex PCR; the TCRdb copy retains only in-frame clones and omits some. In the table there are about 50,000 clones, 65% to 90% of which are singletons. Germline loops: CDR1 SEHNR, CDR2 FQNEAQ (reference sequence). The CDR3 is 12 residues long. V lost 5 bases, J lost 6 bases, and 9 bases lay in between. The sample is drawn from a study of TIL therapy for anti-PD-1-resistant metastatic lung cancer. Study details: Patients then received nivolumab; progressors got lymphodepletion, TIL and IL-2. Median tumor PD-L1 proportion score was 5% to 7%.

Broader study findings: Infused TIL clonotypes partially replaced the baseline blood repertoire, then decayed over months.

The sequenced sample was blood, obtained at baseline. This receptor was obtained from a person aged 25 to 85 with non-small cell lung cancer. The gene calls are TRBV7-9 and TRBJ2-3; D remains unclear. CDR3 amino acids: CASSPTGDTQYF. CDR3 DNA: TGTGCCAGCAGCCCGACCGGCGATACGCAGTATTTT.